This T cell receptor (beta chain) is from a study of cytomegalovirus exposure and HLA in healthy donors. Study in general: Within an early data release were 65 million to 90 million unique TCRs drawn from HLA-typed donors.

This clone was seen more than once but under ten times. As yet, its antigen is unknown. 13 Jbeta primers and 60 Vbeta primers were used for the PCR. Data came from immunoSEQ multiplex PCR; TCRdb stores just in-frame clones and leaves some out. The sample has under 200,000 clones, over 9.5% seen once. Study-level findings and limits: One cluster of highly shared sequence variants probably arose as a sequencing artifact. Overall, approximately 150 TCR beta chains were annotated as cytomegalovirus-associated.

The sequencing sample was made of PBMCs. The sequence was collected from a man aged 45-60 years in good health and CMV-seropositive.

The CDR3 DNA reads TGTGCCAGCGGGTGGTTTGGGCGGGGAACTGAAGCTTTCTTT. Translating it yields CASGWFGRGTEAFF. This chain connects TRBV6-1 to TRBJ1-1, with no clear D. This CDR3 comprises 14 residues. Germline-derived CDR1 and CDR2 are MNHNS and SASEGT. Trimming removed 8 bases at V and 5 bases at J, with 18 bases between.